This T cell receptor beta chain was obtained from a study of blood T cell repertoires in COVID-19. The repertoire was sequenced with immunoSEQ multiplex PCR; TCRdb's copy has only in-frame clones and lacks some. Counted here are around 230,000 clones, about 82% occurring once; the ten biggest clones make up 4.5% to 6%. V was shortened by 2 bases and J by 4 bases, with 8 bases between the two germline ends. Per germline, CDR1 KGHDR and CDR2 SFDVKD. This CDR3 has 14 residues. The chain combines TRBV24-1 with TRBJ2-1; tentative D call: TRBD2 (6 bases). This TCR derives from a man between 50 and 59 years old with COVID-19, enrolled during active disease. Source material: peripheral blood. CDR3 in DNA: TGTGCCACCAGTGATTCCGGAGGGTACAATGAGCAGTTCTTC. Amino acid sequence: CATSDSGGYNEQFF.